The subject of this entry is one T cell receptor beta chain. The table came from immunoSEQ multiplex PCR; TCRdb's copy has only in-frame clones and leaves some out. The repertoire holds 30,000 to 40,000 clones, with about 90% as singletons. Germline V gives CDR1 SGHDN, CDR2 FVKESK. This CDR3 has 16 amino acids. With 4 bases removed from V and 0 bases from J, the gap between germline ends came to 13 bases. The source of the sample is a study of T cell changes during pregnancy in multiple sclerosis. This clonotype originated in a female donor with multiple sclerosis, enrolled in a pregnancy study. The sequenced sample was CD4+ T cells from peripheral blood mononuclear cells, obtained in the second trimester of pregnancy. The chain carries TRBV14 and TRBJ1-3; the D gene is possibly TRBD1 (6 bases). The CDR3 region has the DNA TGTGCCAGCAGCCCAGGACAGTTCTACTCTGGAAACACCATATATTTT. It is translated as CASSPGQFYSGNTIYF.